Listed below are T cell receptor beta chains from one sample, sequenced in a study of beta chain features in type 1 diabetes. The protocol was immunoSEQ multiplex PCR, while the TCRdb copy is restricted to in-frame clones and leaves out a portion. This sample has 120,000 or so clones, with about 18% found just once. The sequenced material came from central memory CD4+ T cells from blood. Source of these receptors: a man younger than 35 with type 1 diabetes. Each CDR3 is given with its conserved first and last residue. The D gene is left open where the match is weak. A clone size is listed for some rows: how often the clone was seen (once, few, many), or a class if it is expanded.

V	size	length	D	J	DNA	CDR3
TRBV7-2	many	14	-	TRBJ2-1	TGTGCCAGCAGCTTCATCTACTCCTACAATGAGCAGTTCTTC	CASSFIYSYNEQFF
TRBV4-3	many	16	-	TRBJ2-5	TGCGCCAGCAGCCAGAATACGGGGTGGGGACAAGAGACCCAGTACTTC	CASSQNTGWGQETQYF
TRBV20-1	few	11	-	TRBJ2-7	TGCAGTGCCGGTAGAGGGGGCGAGCAGTACTTC	CSAGRGGEQYF
TRBV7-2	-	14	-	TRBJ2-7	TGTGCCAGCAGCCCCAGGGACACGTCCTACGAGCAGTACTTC	CASSPRDTSYEQYF
TRBV6-1	once	14	-	TRBJ2-3	TGTGCCAGCGGTACCCAGCGGGCCACAGATACGCAGTATTTT	CASGTQRATDTQYF
TRBV19	-	13	-	TRBJ1-5	TGTGCCAGTAGTTCGGCAATTAATCAGCCCCAGCATTTT	CASSSAINQPQHF
TRBV7-9	once	17	TRBD2	TRBJ2-5	TGTGCCAGCAGCTTAGGGAATAACAAGGGAGGGAAGGAGACCCAGTACTTC	CASSLGNNKGGKETQYF
TRBV18	-	16	-	TRBJ1-6	TGTGCCAGCTCATATCGACAGGTGAAGTATAATTCACCCCTCCACTTT	CASSYRQVKYNSPLHF
TRBV4-1	-	15	TRBD1	TRBJ2-7	TGCGCCAGCAGCCGCCTAGCGACAGGGGGATACGAGCAGTACTTC	CASSRLATGGYEQYF
TRBV9	-	16	TRBD2	TRBJ2-3	TGTGCCAGCAGCCCTCGCCGAGCGGGGCGCACAGATACGCAGTATTTT	CASSPRRAGRTDTQYF
TRBV5-4	-	16	-	TRBJ2-7	TGTGCCAGCAGCCAGGCACCCCGGGCCTACTCCTACGAGCAGTACTTC	CASSQAPRAYSYEQYF